The 16 T cell receptor beta chains in this list originate from one sample, sequenced in a study of CD8+ T cells in alopecia areata. In each case, RNA was isolated and then reverse transcribed into cDNA as the sequencing template. The data were produced by immunoSEQ multiplex PCR, yet TCRdb's version contains in-frame clones alone and is incomplete. The repertoire holds about 190,000 clones, with around 56% as singletons. The treatment here: oral pan-JAK inhibitor, 5-10 mg twice daily. Here the sequenced sample was CD4+ T cells sorted from blood, taken at week 4, from a patient treated with tofacitinib. The receptor source for this set is a human donor with alopecia areata.

V is TRBV18 and J is TRBJ2-6; D is ambiguous. Trimming took 2 bases from V and 0 from J, leaving 8 bases between them. The CDR3 has 16 amino acids. Germline-derived CDR1 and CDR2 are KGHSH and LQKENI. The DNA for the CDR3 is TGTGCCAGCTCACCATGGGGAAGCTCTGGGGCCAACGTCCTGACTTTC. It codes for CASSPWGSSGANVLTF.

The chain joins TRBV30 to TRBJ1-1; 7 positions match TRBD1. CDR1 and CDR2 from the germline V gene are GTSNPN and SVGIG (reference sequence). The CDR3 extends over 14 amino acids. The trim removed 2 bases at V and 6 bases at J, leaving 9 bases unmatched. CDR3 coding DNA: TGTGCCTGGAGTAAAGACAGGGATACGGCTGAAGCTTTCTTT. Its protein is CAWSKDRDTAEAFF.

The V gene is TRBV7-6, the J gene TRBJ2-6; the D gene is possibly TRBD1 (7 bases). The CDR3 is made up of 17 amino acids. CDR1 is SGHVS and CDR2 is FNYEAQ in the germline V gene. The V gene lost 5 bases and the J gene lost 4 bases, with 18 bases spanning the gap. This chain's CDR3 is CASSPGDSTYGANVLTF. CDR3 coding DNA: TGTGCCAGCAGCCCGGGGGACAGTACCTACGGGGCCAACGTCCTGACTTTC.

This chain links TRBV30 with TRBJ1-3, with D possibly matching TRBD1 (6 bases). Germline CDR1 reads GTSNPN; CDR2 reads SVGIG (reference sequence). The CDR3 covers 15 residues. Trimming removed 1 base from V and 5 bases from J, with 15 bases in between. The CDR3 DNA reads TGTGCCTGGAGTGCGGCCCCAGGGGCAAGAAACACCATATATTTT. The encoded protein is CAWSAAPGARNTIYF.

This clone was seen a few times. The gene calls are TRBV29-1 and TRBJ2-2, with a tentative D call TRBD2 (7 bases). V was clipped by 4 bases and J by 5 bases, with 14 bases between them. The CDR3 has 14 residues. Germline lookup yields CDR1 SQVTM and CDR2 ANQGSEA. The CDR3 spells CSVAGGVWTGELFF. CDR3 nucleotide sequence: TGCAGCGTTGCGGGGGGCGTGTGGACCGGGGAGCTGTTTTTT.

V is TRBV18 and J is TRBJ2-5, with D perhaps given as TRBD1 or TRBD2 (5 bases each). In germline, CDR1 is KGHSH, CDR2 LQKENI. V dropped 4 bases and J dropped 5 bases, with 8 bases sitting between them. CDR3 size: 12 residues. As DNA, the CDR3 is TGTGCCAGCTCACGACAGCGGGAGACCCAGTACTTC. This encodes CASSRQRETQYF.

This clone appeared once. The V call is TRBV30, the J call TRBJ2-1; D gene uncertain. The CDR3 consists of 13 residues. V gave up 3 bases and J gave up 6 bases, with 12 bases separating them. Germline assignment: CDR1 GTSNPN and CDR2 SVGIG (reference sequence). The CDR3 DNA reads as TGTGCCTGGAGCGTACTATGGTTCAATGAGCAGTTCTTC. It encodes CAWSVLWFNEQFF.

This chain uses TRBV30 with TRBJ2-3; D possibly corresponds to TRBD2 (5 bases). CDR1 and CDR2 from the germline V gene are GTSNPN and SVGIG (reference sequence). This CDR3 is 14 amino acids long. Trimming took 2 bases from V and 0 from J, leaving 9 bases between them. The CDR3 bases are TGTGCCTGGAGTAGCGGCTTCAGCACAGATACGCAGTATTTT. It yields the protein CAWSSGFSTDTQYF.

The chain recombines TRBV25-1 with TRBJ2-6; the D is unclear. CDR3 size: 13 residues. Germline CDR1 reads MGHDK; CDR2 reads SYGVNS. The V end was cut by 4 bases, the J end by 1 base, with 2 bases between. In nucleotides, the CDR3 is TGTGCCAGCAGTGGATCTGGGGCCAACGTCCTGACTTTC. Protein sequence: CASSGSGANVLTF.

This clone was found a few times. The chain employs TRBV5-1 and TRBJ2-3; maybe TRBD1 (6 bases). The germline V gene has CDR1 SGHRS and CDR2 YFSETQ. This CDR3 spans 14 amino acids. V was pared by 2 bases and J by 4 bases, with 11 bases between. The chain's CDR3 is CASSFGGGADTQYF. DNA of the CDR3: TGCGCCAGCAGCTTTGGGGGCGGCGCAGATACGCAGTATTTT. The variable domain in full, completed from reference TRBV5-1 and TRBJ2-3, reads KAGVTQTPRYLIKTRGQQVTLSCSPISGHRSVSWYQQTPGQGLQFLFEYFSETQRNKGNFPGRFSGRQFSNSRSEMNVSTLELGDSALYLCASSFGGGADTQYFGPGTRLTVL.

This rearrangement joins TRBV29-1 to TRBJ2-7; 13 positions match TRBD2. The CDR3 is 13 amino acids. Trimming took 7 bases from V and 4 from J; bases not matched to a gene: 4. CDR1 and CDR2 (germline): SQVTM, ANQGSEA. The CDR3 reads CSAGLAGAYEQYF. The CDR3 DNA is TGCAGCGCCGGACTAGCGGGAGCGTACGAGCAGTACTTC.

This rearrangement joins TRBV11-2 to TRBJ2-1; possibly TRBD2 for D (5 bases). From germline, CDR1 is SGHAT and CDR2 FQNNGV. The CDR3 consists of 13 residues. V was cut by 5 bases and J by 3 bases, with 8 bases left in between. The DNA of the CDR3 is TGTGCCAGCAGCCCCGGGATCTACAATGAGCAGTTCTTC. Its translation: CASSPGIYNEQFF.

This clone was seen a few times. Other DNA sequences within the sample encode an identical CDR3. The chain has TRBV30 and TRBJ1-5, with D maybe TRBD1 (6 bases). The ends were cut back, 1 base at V and 2 bases at J, with 6 bases in the middle. The length of the CDR3 is 13 residues. Germline CDR1 GTSNPN, CDR2 SVGIG (reference sequence). The CDR3 DNA sequence: TGTGCCTGGAGTGGACAGGGCAATCAGCCCCAGCATTTT. The encoded protein is CAWSGQGNQPQHF. Variable domain in full (rest from reference TRBV30 and TRBJ1-5): SQTIHQWPATLVQPVGSPLSLECTVEGTSNPNLYWYRQAAGRGLQLLFYSVGIGQISSEVPQNLSASRPQDRQFILSSKKLLLSDSGFYLCAWSGQGNQPQHFGDGTRLSIL.

The CDR3 DNA reads as TGTGCCACCCAACGGGGGGGAAATCAGCCCCAGCATTTT. This codes for CATQRGGNQPQHF. The rearrangement joins TRBV7-9 to TRBJ1-5, with TRBD1 as a possible D gene (5 bases). The V end lost 10 bases, the J end lost 4 bases, and 14 bases lay between the germline ends. This CDR3 is 13 amino acids long. Per germline, CDR1 SEHNR and CDR2 FQNEAQ (reference sequence).

In its sample, this clone was seen once. V is TRBV9 and J is TRBJ2-6; 7 nucleotides match TRBD2. The ends lost 3 bases at V and 0 bases at J; junction bases unmatched: 3. The CDR3 runs to 16 residues. The germline V gene has CDR1 SGDLS and CDR2 YYNGEE. CDR3 DNA sequence: TGTGCCAGCAGCGGGGGGACTAACTCTGGGGCCAACGTCCTGACTTTC. It yields the protein CASSGGTNSGANVLTF.

The chain links TRBV11-2 to TRBJ2-1; 9 bases fit TRBD1. Looked up from germline, CDR1 is SGHAT and CDR2 is FQNNGV. CDR3 length: 19 residues. V was clipped by 5 bases and J by 0 bases; unmatched bases: 14. In DNA form, the CDR3 reads TGTGCCAGCAGCCCGATCGGACAGGGGCGAATACGCTCCTACAATGAGCAGTTCTTC. Amino acids: CASSPIGQGRIRSYNEQFF.